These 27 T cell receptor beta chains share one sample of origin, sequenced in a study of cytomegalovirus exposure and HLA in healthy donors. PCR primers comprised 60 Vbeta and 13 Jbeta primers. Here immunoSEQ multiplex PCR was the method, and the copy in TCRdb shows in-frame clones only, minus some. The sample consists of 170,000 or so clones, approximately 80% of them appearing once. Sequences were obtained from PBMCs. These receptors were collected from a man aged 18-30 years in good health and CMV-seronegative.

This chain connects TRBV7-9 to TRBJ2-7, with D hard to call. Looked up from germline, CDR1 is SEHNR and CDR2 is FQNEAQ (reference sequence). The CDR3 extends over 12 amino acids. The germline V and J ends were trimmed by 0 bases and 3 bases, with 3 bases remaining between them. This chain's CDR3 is CASSLAYYEQYF. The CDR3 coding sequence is TGTGCCAGCAGCTTAGCGTACTACGAGCAGTACTTC.

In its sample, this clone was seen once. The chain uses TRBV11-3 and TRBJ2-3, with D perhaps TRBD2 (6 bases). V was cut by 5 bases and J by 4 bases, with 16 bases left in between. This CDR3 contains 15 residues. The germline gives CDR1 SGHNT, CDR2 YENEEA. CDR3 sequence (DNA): TGTGCCAGCAGCCCCAGTGGGGGGTCCCCAGATACGCAGTATTTT. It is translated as CASSPSGGSPDTQYF.

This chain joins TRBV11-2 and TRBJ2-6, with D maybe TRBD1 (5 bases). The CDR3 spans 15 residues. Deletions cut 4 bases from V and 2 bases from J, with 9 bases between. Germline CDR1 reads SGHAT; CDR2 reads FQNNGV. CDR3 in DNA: TGTGCCAGCAGCTCCCAGGGCCCTGGGGCCAACGTCCTGACTTTC. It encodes CASSSQGPGANVLTF. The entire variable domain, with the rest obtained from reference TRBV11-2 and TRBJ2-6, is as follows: EAGVAQSPRYKIIEKRQSVAFWCNPISGHATLYWYQQILGQGPKLLIQFQNNGVVDDSQLPKDRFSAERLKGVDSTLKIQPAKLEDSAVYLCASSSQGPGANVLTFGAGSRLTVL.

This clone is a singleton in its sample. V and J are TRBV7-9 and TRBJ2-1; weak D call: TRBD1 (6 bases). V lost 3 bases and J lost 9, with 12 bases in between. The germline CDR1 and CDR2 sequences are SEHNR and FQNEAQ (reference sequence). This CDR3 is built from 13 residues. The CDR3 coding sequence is TGTGCCAGCAGCTTGCAAGGACAGACTGAGCAGTTCTTC. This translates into CASSLQGQTEQFF.

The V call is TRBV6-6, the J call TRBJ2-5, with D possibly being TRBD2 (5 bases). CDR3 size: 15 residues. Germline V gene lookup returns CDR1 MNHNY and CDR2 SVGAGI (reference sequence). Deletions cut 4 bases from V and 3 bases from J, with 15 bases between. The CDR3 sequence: CASSSPPAGKETQYF. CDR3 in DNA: TGTGCCAGCAGTTCCCCCCCCGCCGGGAAAGAGACCCAGTACTTC.

The CDR3 protein is CASSPTDRDLNTEAFF. The CDR3 DNA is TGTGCCAGCAGCCCTACCGACAGGGATTTGAACACTGAAGCTTTCTTT. The chain couples TRBV7-2 to TRBJ1-1; TRBD1 aligns across 7 bases. Germline V lookup: CDR1 SGHTA, CDR2 FQGNSA. V trimming: 5 bases; J trimming: 0 bases; junction bases outside the gene matches: 9. This CDR3 is 16 amino acids long.

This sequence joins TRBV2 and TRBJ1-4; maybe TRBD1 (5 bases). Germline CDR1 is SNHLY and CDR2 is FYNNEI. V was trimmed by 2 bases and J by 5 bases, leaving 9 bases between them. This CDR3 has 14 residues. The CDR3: CASSEMRQNEKLFF. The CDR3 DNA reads TGTGCCAGCAGTGAAATGAGACAGAATGAAAAACTGTTTTTT.

This chain's CDR3 is CASSLGQGHGYTF. DNA for the CDR3: TGTGCCAGCTCCCTGGGACAGGGTCATGGCTACACCTTC. J is TRBJ1-2 and V is TRBV27; 9 nucleotides match TRBD1. CDR1 is MNHEY, CDR2 SMNVEV, per germline (reference sequence). The CDR3 spans 13 residues. The V and J ends lost 8 bases and 6 bases, in that order; junction bases with no gene match: 7.

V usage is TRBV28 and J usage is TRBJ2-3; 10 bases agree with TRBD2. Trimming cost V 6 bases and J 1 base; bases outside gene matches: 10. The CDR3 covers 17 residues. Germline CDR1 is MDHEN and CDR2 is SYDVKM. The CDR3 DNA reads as TGTGCCAGCAGCATCCTCCGACTAGCGGGCCGCACAGATACGCAGTATTTT. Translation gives CASSILRLAGRTDTQYF. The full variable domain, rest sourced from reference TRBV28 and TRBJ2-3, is DVKVTQSSRYLVKRTGEKVFLECVQDMDHENMFWYRQDPGLGLRLIYFSYDVKMKEKGDIPEGYSVSREKKERFSLILESASTNQTSMYLCASSILRLAGRTDTQYFGPGTRLTVL.

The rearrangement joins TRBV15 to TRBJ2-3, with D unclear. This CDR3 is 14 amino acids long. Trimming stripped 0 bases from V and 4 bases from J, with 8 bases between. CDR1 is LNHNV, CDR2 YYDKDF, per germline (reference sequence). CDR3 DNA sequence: TGTGCCACCAGCAGAGATCCGGCGGCAGATACGCAGTATTTT. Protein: CATSRDPAADTQYF.

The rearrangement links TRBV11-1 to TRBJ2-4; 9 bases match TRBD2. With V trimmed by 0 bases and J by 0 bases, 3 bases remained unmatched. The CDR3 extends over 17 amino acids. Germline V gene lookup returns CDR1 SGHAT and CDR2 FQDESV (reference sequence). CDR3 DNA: TGTGCCAGCAGCTTAGCGCGGGAGGGTTCAGCCAAAAACATTCAGTACTTC. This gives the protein CASSLAREGSAKNIQYF.

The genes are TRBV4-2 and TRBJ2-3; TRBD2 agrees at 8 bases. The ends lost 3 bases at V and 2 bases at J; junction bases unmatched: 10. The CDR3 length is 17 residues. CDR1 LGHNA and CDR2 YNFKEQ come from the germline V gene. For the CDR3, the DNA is TGTGCCAGCAGCCAGTCATCAGCGGGGGCGGTCACAGATACGCAGTATTTT. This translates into CASSQSSAGAVTDTQYF.

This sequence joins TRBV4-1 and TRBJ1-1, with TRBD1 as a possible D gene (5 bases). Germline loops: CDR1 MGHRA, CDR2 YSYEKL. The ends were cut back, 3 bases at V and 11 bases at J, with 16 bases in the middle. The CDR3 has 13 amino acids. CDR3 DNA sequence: TGCGCCAGCAGCCAGGAGGGGCCGATGAGGGCTTTCTTT. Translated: CASSQEGPMRAFF.

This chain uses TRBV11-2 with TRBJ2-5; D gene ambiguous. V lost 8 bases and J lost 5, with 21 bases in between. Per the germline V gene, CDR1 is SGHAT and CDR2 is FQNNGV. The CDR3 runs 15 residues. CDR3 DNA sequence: TGTGCCAGCCAACCCGAGGTGCTGACCGGGGAGACCCAGTACTTC. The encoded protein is CASQPEVLTGETQYF.

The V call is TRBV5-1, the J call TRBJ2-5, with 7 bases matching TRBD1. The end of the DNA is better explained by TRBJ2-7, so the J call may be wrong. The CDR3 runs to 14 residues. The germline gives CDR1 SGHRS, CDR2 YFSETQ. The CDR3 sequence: CASSQTTGRSEQYF. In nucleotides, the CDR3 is TGCGCCAGCAGCCAGACGACAGGGCGTAGCGAGCAGTACTTC.

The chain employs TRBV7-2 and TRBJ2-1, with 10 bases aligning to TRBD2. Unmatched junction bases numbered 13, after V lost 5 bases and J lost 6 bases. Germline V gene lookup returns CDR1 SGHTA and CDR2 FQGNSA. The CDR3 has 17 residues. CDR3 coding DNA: TGTGCCAGCAGCCCCGAGACTGGGACTAGCGTATTCAATGAGCAGTTCTTC. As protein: CASSPETGTSVFNEQFF.

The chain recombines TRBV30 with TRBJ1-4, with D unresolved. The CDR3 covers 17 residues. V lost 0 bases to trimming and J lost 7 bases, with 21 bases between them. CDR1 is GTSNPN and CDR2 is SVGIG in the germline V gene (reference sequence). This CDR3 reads CAWSVLGLSRLTEKLFF. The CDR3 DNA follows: TGTGCCTGGAGTGTACTTGGTCTGTCCCGCCTAACTGAAAAACTGTTTTTT.

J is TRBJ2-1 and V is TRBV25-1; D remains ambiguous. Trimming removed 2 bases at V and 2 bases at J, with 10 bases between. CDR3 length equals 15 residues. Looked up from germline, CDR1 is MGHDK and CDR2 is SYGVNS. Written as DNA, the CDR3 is TGTGCCAGCAGTGAACAGTCCACCGCCTACAATGAGCAGTTCTTC. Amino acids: CASSEQSTAYNEQFF.

CDR3 loop: CASRQNLGQYEQYF. In DNA, the CDR3 is TGTGCCAGCAGACAGAATTTGGGACAGTACGAGCAGTACTTC. This chain joins TRBV6-6 and TRBJ2-7; 7 positions match TRBD1. The CDR3 covers 14 residues. Per the germline V gene, CDR1 is MNHNY and CDR2 is SVGAGI (reference sequence). V shed 6 bases and J 4 bases; nucleotides not matched to a gene: 9.

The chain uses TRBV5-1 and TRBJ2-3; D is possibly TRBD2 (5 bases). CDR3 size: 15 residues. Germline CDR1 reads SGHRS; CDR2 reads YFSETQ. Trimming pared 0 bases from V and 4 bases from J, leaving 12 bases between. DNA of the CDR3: TGCGCCAGCAGCTTGGGAGGGCAGAATGCAGATACGCAGTATTTT. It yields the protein CASSLGGQNADTQYF.

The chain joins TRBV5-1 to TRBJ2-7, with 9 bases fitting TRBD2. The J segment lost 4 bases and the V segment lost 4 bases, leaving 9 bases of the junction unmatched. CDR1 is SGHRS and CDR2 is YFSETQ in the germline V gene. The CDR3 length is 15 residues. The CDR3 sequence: CASSQPSGEIYEQYF. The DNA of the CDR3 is TGCGCCAGCAGCCAACCTAGCGGGGAAATTTACGAGCAGTACTTC.

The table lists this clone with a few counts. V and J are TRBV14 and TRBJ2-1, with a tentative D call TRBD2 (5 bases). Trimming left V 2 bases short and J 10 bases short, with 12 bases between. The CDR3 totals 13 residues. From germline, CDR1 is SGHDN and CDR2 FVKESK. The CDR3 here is CASSQRSGREQFF. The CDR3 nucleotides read TGTGCCAGCAGCCAACGAAGCGGAAGGGAGCAGTTCTTC.

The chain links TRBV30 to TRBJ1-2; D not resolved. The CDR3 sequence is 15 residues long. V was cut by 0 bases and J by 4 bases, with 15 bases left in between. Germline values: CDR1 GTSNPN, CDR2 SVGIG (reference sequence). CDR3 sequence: CAWSVPGTGSYGYTF. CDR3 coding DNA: TGTGCCTGGAGTGTACCAGGTACGGGGAGCTATGGCTACACCTTC.

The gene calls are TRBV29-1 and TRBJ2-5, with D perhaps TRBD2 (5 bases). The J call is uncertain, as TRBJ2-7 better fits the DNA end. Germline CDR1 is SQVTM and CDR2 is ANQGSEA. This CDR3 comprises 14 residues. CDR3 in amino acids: CSVSTSGARYEQYF. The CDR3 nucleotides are TGCAGCGTTTCTACAAGCGGAGCCCGCTACGAGCAGTACTTC.

This chain's CDR3 is CASSVYDRGETQYF. As DNA, the CDR3 is TGTGCCAGCAGCGTTTACGACAGGGGAGAGACCCAGTACTTC. The chain recombines TRBV9 with TRBJ2-5; 8 bases agree with TRBD1. Trimming at V came to 2 bases and at J to 4 bases, leaving 4 bases not matched to a gene. Germline assignment: CDR1 SGDLS and CDR2 YYNGEE. This CDR3 has 14 residues.

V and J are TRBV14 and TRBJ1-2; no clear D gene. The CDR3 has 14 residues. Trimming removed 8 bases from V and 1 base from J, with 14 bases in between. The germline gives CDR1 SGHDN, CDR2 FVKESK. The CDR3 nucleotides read TGTGCCAGCCTGATGGGAGCCGTTAACTATGGCTACACCTTC. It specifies CASLMGAVNYGYTF.

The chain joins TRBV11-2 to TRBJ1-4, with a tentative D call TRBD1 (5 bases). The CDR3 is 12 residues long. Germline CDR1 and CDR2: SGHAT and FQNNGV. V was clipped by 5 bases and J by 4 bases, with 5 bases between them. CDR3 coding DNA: TGTGCCAGCAGCCAGGGTAATGAAAAACTGTTTTTT. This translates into CASSQGNEKLFF.